The 7 T cell receptor beta chains below were found in one sample sequenced in a study of blood T cells in healthy people across ages. Alongside a J-beta primer mix, a sample-barcoded 5' primer served in a second PCR lasting roughly 7 to 12 cycles. TCRdb re-called the 5' RACE reads with MiXCR, one entry per CDR3 protein. The sample gives some 780,000 distinct CDR3 sequences, about 56% of which show up once; around a quarter is in the top ten. Sequenced sample: blood. The receptors were gathered from a man aged 40-49 years in good health.

V gene TRBV5-1 combines with J gene TRBJ1-2; tentatively, D is TRBD1 (6 bases). The CDR3 has 18 residues. Germline CDR1 reads SGHRS; CDR2 reads YFSETQ. Trimming took off 0 bases at V and 2 bases at J, with 20 bases between the two ends. In nucleotides, the CDR3 is TGCGCCAGCAGCTTGGCCGGGGCAGGGGCCAACGAAAACTATGGCTACACCTTC. Its translation is CASSLAGAGANENYGYTF.

The gene calls are TRBV3-1 and TRBJ2-5; D ambiguous. CDR3 length equals 14 residues. Germline lookup yields CDR1 LGHDT and CDR2 YNNKEL (reference sequence). V lost 4 bases to trimming and J lost 2 bases, with 11 bases between them. CDR3: CASSPPLDQETQYF. CDR3 coding DNA: TGTGCCAGCAGCCCGCCCCTGGATCAAGAGACCCAGTACTTC.

This clonotype was seen more than once but under ten times. The chain is built from TRBV5-1 and TRBJ1-1; tentatively, D is TRBD1 (5 bases). This CDR3 has 17 amino acids. The V and J ends lost 3 bases and 3 bases respectively, with 21 bases between them. Germline-derived CDR1 and CDR2 are SGHRS and YFSETQ. The CDR3 sequence: CASSWPIGGRRDTEAFF. CDR3 in DNA: TGCGCCAGCAGCTGGCCGATCGGGGGTCGGCGGGACACTGAAGCTTTCTTT.

V is TRBV24-1 and J is TRBJ2-7; D may match TRBD1 or TRBD2 (5 bases each). The CDR3 runs 14 residues. Germline V lookup: CDR1 KGHDR, CDR2 SFDVKD. V gave up 6 bases and J gave up 3 bases, with 14 bases separating them. DNA of the CDR3: TGTGCCACCAGTAGATCGGGGACGATCTACGAGCAGTACTTC. Protein: CATSRSGTIYEQYF.

For this clonotype: Germline is not matched at one junction end, which may reflect a read error. V is TRBV5-1 and J is TRBJ2-1; 8 bases align to TRBD1. The CDR3 extends over 15 amino acids. CDR1 and CDR2 (germline): SGHRS, YFSETQ. The CDR3 DNA follows: TGCGCCAGCAGCAAAGGACAGGGCGACCCTAATGGGCAGTTCTTC. Translating it yields CASSKGQGDPNGQFF. Together with reference TRBV5-1 and TRBJ2-1, the CDR3 gives the full variable domain: KAGVTQTPRYLIKTRGQQVTLSCSPISGHRSVSWYQQTPGQGLQFLFEYFSETQRNKGNFPGRFSGRQFSNSRSEMNVSTLELGDSALYLCASSKGQGDPNGQFFGPGTRLTVL.

The gene calls are TRBV20-1 and TRBJ2-3; TRBD2 aligns across 9 bases. In germline, CDR1 is DFQATT, CDR2 SNEGSKA (reference sequence). V dropped 3 bases and J dropped 3; count of bases not matched to a gene: 7. The CDR3 has 15 amino acids. The CDR3 nucleotides read TGCAGTGCTAGTCGGGCGGGGGGGCCGACAGATACGCAGTATTTT. This codes for CSASRAGGPTDTQYF.

J is TRBJ1-2 and V is TRBV7-3, with D hard to call. Germline V gene data show CDR1 as SGHTA and CDR2 as FQGTGA. V shed 1 base and J shed 5 bases, with 14 bases lying between them. The CDR3 is 15 residues long. CDR3 amino acids: CASSLNPGPVYGYTF. Here the CDR3 DNA reads TGTGCCAGCAGCTTAAACCCGGGTCCGGTGTATGGCTACACCTTC.